The 2 T cell receptor beta chains presented below share a single source sample, sequenced in a study of T cell responses to AZD1222 COVID-19 vaccine. Libraries were prepared by immunoSEQ multiplex PCR; TCRdb keeps only in-frame clonotypes and omits some of them. The table has 150,000 to 200,000 clones, roughly 91% seen once. This specimen was peripheral blood, taken 28 days after the second AZD1222 dose. The receptor set was obtained from an adult who received the AZD1222 COVID-19 vaccine.

The chain couples TRBV10-3 to TRBJ1-2; 8 positions agree with TRBD1. The CDR3 contains 15 residues. Germline V gene lookup returns CDR1 ENHRY and CDR2 SYGVKD. V gave up 2 bases and J gave up 5 bases; unmatched junction bases: 7. CDR3 DNA sequence: TGTGCCATCAGTGAGAATCAGGGGGCTGGGTATGGCTACACCTTC. Its protein product is CAISENQGAGYGYTF.

The chain recombines TRBV30 with TRBJ2-3; D gene unclear. Germline-derived CDR1 and CDR2 are GTSNPN and SVGIG (reference sequence). Trimming took off 2 bases at V and 7 bases at J, with 4 bases between the two ends. The CDR3 consists of 10 residues. The CDR3 sequence is CAWSIHTQYF. CDR3 nucleotides: TGTGCCTGGAGTATCCATACGCAGTATTTT.